This T cell receptor (beta chain) comes out of a study of ipilimumab plus nivolumab after autologous stem cell transplantation. Germline assignment: CDR1 SGDLS and CDR2 YYNGEE. V lost 1 base, J lost 5 bases, and 5 bases lay in between. This CDR3 region has 12 residues. Using immunoSEQ multiplex PCR, the repertoire was profiled, and TCRdb retains in-frame clones only, with some absent. In the table there are 8,500 to 11,000 clones, around 84% of which are singletons. V usage is TRBV9 and J usage is TRBJ2-3, with unresolved D. Source: PBMCs, taken in a trial of ipilimumab plus nivolumab as post-transplant consolidation. The receptor comes from a male donor with diffuse large B-cell lymphoma. CDR3 sequence (DNA): TGTGCCAGCAGCGTAAATATAGATACGCAGTATTTT. This sequence encodes CASSVNIDTQYF.